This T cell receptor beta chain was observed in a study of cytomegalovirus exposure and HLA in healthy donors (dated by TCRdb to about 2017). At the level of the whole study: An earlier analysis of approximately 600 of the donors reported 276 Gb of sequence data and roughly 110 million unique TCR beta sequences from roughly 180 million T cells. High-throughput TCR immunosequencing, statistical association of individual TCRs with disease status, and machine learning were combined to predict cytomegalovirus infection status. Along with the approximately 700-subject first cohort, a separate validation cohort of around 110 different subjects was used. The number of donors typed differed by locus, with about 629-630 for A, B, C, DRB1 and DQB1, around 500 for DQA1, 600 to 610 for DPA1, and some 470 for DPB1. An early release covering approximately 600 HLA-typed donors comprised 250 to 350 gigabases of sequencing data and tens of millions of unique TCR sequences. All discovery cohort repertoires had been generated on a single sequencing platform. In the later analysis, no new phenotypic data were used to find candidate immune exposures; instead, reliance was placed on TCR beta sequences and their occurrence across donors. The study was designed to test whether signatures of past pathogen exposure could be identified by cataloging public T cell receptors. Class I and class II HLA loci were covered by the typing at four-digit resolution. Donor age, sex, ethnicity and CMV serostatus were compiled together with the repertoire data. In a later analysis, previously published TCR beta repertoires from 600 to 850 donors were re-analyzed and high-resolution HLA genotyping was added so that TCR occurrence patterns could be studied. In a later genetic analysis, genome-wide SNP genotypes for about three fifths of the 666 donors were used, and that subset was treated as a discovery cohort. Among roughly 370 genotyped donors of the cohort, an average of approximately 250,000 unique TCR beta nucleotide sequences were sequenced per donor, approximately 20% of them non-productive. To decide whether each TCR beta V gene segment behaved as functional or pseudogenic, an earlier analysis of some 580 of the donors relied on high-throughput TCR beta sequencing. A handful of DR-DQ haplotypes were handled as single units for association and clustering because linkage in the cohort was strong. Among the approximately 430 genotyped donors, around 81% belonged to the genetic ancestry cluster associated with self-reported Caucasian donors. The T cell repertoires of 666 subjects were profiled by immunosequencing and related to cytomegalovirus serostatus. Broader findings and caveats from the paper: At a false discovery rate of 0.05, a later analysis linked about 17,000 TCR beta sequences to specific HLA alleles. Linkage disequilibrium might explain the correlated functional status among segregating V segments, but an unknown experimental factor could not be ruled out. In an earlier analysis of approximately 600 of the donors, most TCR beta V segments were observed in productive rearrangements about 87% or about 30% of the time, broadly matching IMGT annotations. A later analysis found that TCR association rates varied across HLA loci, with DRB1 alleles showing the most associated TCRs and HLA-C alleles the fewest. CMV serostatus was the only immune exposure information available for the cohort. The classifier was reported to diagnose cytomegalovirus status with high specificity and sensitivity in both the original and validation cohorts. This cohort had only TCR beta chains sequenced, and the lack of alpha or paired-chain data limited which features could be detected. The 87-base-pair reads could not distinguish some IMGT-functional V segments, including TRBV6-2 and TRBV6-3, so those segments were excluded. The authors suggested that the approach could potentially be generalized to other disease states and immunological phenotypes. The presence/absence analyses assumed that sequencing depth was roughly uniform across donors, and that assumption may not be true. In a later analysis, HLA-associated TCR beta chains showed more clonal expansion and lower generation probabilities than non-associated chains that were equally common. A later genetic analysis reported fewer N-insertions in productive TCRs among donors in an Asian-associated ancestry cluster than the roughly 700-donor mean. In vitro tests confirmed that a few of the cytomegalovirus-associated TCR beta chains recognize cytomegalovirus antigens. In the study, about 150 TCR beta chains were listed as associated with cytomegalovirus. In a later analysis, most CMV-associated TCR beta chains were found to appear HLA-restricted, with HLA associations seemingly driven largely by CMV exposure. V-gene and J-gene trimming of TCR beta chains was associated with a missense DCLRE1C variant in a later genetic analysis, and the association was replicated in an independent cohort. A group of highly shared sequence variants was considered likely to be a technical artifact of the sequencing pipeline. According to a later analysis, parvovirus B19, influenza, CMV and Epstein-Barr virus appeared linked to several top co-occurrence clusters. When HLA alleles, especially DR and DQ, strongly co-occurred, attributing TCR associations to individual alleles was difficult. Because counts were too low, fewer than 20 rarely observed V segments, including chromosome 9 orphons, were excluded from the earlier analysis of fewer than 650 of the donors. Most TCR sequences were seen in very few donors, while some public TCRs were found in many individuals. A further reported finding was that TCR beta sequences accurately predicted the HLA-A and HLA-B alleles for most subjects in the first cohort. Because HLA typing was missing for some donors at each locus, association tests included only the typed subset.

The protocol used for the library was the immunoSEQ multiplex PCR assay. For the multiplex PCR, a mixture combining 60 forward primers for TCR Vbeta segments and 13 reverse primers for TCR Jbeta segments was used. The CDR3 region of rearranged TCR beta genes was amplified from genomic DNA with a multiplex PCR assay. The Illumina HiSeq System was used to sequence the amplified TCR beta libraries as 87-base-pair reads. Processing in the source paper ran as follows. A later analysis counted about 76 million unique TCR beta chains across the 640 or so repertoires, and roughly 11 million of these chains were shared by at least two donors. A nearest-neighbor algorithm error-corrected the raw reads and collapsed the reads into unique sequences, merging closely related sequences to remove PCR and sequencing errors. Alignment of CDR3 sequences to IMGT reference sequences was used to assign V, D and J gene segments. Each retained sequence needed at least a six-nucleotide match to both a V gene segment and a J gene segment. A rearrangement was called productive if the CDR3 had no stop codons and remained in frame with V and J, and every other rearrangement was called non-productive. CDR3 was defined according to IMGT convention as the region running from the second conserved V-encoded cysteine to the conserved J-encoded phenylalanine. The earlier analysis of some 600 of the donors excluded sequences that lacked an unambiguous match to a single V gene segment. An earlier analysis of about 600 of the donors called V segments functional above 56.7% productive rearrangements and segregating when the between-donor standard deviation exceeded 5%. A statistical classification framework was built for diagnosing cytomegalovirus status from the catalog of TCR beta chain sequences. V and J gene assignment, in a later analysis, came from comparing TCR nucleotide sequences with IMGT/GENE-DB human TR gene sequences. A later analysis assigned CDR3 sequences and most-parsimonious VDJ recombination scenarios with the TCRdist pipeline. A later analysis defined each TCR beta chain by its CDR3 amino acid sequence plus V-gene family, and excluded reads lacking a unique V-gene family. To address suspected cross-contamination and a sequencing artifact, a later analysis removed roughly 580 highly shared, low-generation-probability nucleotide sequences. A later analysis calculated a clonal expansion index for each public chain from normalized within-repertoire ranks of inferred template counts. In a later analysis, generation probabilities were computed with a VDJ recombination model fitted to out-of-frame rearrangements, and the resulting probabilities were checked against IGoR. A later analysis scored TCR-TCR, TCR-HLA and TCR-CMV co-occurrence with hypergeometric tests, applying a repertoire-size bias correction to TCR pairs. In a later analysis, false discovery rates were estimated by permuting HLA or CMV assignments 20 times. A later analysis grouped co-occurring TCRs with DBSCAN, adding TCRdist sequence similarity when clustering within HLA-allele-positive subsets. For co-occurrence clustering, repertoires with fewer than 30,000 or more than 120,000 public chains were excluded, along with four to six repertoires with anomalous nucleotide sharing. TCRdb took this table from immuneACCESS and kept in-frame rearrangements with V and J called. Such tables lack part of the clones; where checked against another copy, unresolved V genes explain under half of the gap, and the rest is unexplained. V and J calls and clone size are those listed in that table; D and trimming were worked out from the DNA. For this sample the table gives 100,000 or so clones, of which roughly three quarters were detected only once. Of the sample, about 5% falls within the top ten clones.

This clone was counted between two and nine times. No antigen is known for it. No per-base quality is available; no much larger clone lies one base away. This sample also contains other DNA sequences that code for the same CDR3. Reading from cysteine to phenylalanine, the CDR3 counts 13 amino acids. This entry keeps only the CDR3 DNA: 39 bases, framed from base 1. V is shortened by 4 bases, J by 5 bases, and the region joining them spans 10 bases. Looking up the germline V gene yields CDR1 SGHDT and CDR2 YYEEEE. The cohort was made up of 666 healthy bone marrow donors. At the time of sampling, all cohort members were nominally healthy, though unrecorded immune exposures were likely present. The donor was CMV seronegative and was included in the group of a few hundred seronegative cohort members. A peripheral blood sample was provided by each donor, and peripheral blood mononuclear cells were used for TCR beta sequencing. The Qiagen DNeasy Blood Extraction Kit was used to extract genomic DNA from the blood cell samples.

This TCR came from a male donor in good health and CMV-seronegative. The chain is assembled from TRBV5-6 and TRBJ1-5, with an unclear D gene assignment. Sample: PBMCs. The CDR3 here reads CASSLGRYQPQHF. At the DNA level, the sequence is TGTGCCAGCAGCCTGGGGAGGTATCAGCCCCAGCATTTT. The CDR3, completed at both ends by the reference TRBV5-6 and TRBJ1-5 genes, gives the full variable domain DAGVTQSPTHLIKTRGQQVTLRCSPKSGHDTVSWYQQALGQGPQFIFQYYEEEERQRGNFPDRFSGHQFPNYSSELNVNALLLGDSALYLCASSLGRYQPQHFGDGTRLSIL.